This TCR beta chain appears in the sequencing data of a study of shared clonotypes between healthy human individuals. General study results and limits: How much donors shared clonotypes was expected to be affected by sequencing depth. Roughly 5% of naive CD4 clonotypes were common to a handful of donors.

Sorted subsets were amplified in replicate PCRs using approximately 200 ng DNA, about 30,000 T cell genomes. Libraries were prepared by immunoSEQ multiplex PCR; TCRdb keeps only in-frame clonotypes and omits some of them. The sample carries roughly 640,000 clones, under 80% recorded once. The CDR3 has 11 amino acids. Germline assignment: CDR1 SGHAT and CDR2 FQNNGV. Trimming took 5 bases from V and 5 from J, leaving 6 bases between them. All donors qualified as healthy HIV-negative adults and had experienced no recent acute infections or vaccinations. About this clone: The antigen remains unidentified. Other DNA sequences in the sample encode the same CDR3.

This TCR was sampled from a woman between 25 and 40 years old in good health. This chain uses TRBV11-2 with TRBJ2-5; D is ambiguous. The sample was memory CD4+ T cells sorted from blood. Subset indicated: CD45RA-negative fraction. CDR3 sequence reads: CASSRRETQYF. The CDR3 nucleotides read TGTGCCAGCAGCAGGCGGGAGACCCAGTACTTC.